This is a list of T cell receptor beta chains from one sample in a study of blood T cell repertoires in COVID-19. The repertoire was sequenced with immunoSEQ multiplex PCR; TCRdb's copy has only in-frame clones and lacks some. The table lists about 62,000 clones, just over 85% of them singletons, with 1.3% in the top ten. The sample was peripheral blood. The receptors derive from a woman aged 80 or over with acute or convalescent COVID-19. CDR3s include the opening cysteine and the closing phenylalanine or tryptophan. The D gene is left open where the match is weak. Size values are once, few and many counts, or a class for expanded clones, and some rows have none.

-	TRBD1	TRBV20-1	TRBJ1-2	CSASSPRQGPHYGYTF	TGCAGTGCTAGTAGCCCTCGACAGGGGCCACACTATGGCTACACCTTC
-	-	TRBV5-6	TRBJ2-1	CASSLELYSEQFF	TGTGCCAGCAGCTTGGAACTTTACAGTGAGCAGTTCTTC
-	-	TRBV2	TRBJ2-1	CASSKGNYNEQFF	TGTGCCAGCAGTAAGGGGAACTACAATGAGCAGTTCTTC
-	TRBD1	TRBV5-1	TRBJ2-2	CASRWTGNTGELFF	TGCGCCAGCCGATGGACAGGGAACACCGGGGAGCTGTTTTTT
-	TRBD1	TRBV7-9	TRBJ2-5	CASSSGDRQETQYF	TGTGCCAGCAGCTCAGGGGACAGGCAAGAGACCCAGTACTTC
-	TRBD2	TRBV5-4	TRBJ2-4	CASSSGTRGNIQYF	TGTGCCAGCAGCTCCGGGACTAGGGGCAACATTCAGTACTTC
-	-	TRBV7-3	TRBJ2-2	CASSLRGGGELFF	TGTGCCAGCAGCTTACGAGGTGGCGGGGAGCTGTTTTTT
-	TRBD2	TRBV19	TRBJ2-1	CASSISGNYNEQFF	TGTGCCAGTAGTATTAGCGGGAACTACAATGAGCAGTTCTTC
-	-	TRBV28	TRBJ1-1	CASETVTNTEAFF	TGTGCCAGCGAGACAGTAACGAACACTGAAGCTTTCTTT
once	-	TRBV6-4	TRBJ1-2	CASSDSWRGNYGYTF	TGTGCCAGCAGTGACTCCTGGCGGGGGAACTATGGCTACACCTTC
-	TRBD1	TRBV6-1	TRBJ2-3	CASSGGTGRGTDTQYF	TGTGCCAGCAGTGGCGGGACAGGGAGGGGCACAGATACGCAGTATTTT
few	-	TRBV19	TRBJ1-6	CASSEQVDSPLHF	TGTGCCAGTAGTGAGCAGGTCGATTCACCCCTCCACTTT
-	TRBD1	TRBV25-1	TRBJ1-1	CASSNTGVNTEAFF	TGTGCCAGCAGTAATACAGGGGTGAACACTGAAGCTTTCTTT
-	TRBD2	TRBV5-5	TRBJ2-7	CASLLLAGTEQYF	TGTGCCAGCCTTCTCCTAGCGGGGACCGAGCAGTACTTC
-	-	TRBV5-4	TRBJ1-2	CASMTRGFHGYTF	TGTGCCAGCATGACCAGGGGTTTCCATGGCTACACCTTC
-	TRBD1	TRBV6-5	TRBJ2-3	CASSWDRSTDTQYF	TGTGCCAGCAGCTGGGACAGAAGCACAGATACGCAGTATTTT
-	TRBD2	TRBV2	TRBJ2-7	CASRPGLAATYEQYF	TGTGCCAGCAGGCCGGGACTAGCGGCCACCTACGAGCAGTACTTC
once	-	TRBV2	TRBJ1-5	CASSESLNQPQHF	TGTGCCAGCAGTGAATCTCTGAATCAGCCCCAGCATTTT
-	-	TRBV28	TRBJ1-1	CASSLEQGRAFF	TGTGCCAGCAGTTTGGAACAGGGCCGGGCTTTCTTT
many	-	TRBV3-1/TRBV3-2	TRBJ2-1	CASSRDSYEQFF	TGTGCCAGCAGCCGAGATAGTTATGAGCAGTTCTTC
-	-	TRBV5-1	TRBJ2-1	CASSLASEYNEQFF	TGCGCCAGCAGCTTGGCCTCGGAGTACAATGAGCAGTTCTTC
-	TRBD2	TRBV30	TRBJ2-1	CAWSVGLAGGDEQFF	TGTGCCTGGAGTGTGGGACTAGCGGGAGGCGATGAGCAGTTCTTC
-	-	TRBV5-1	TRBJ2-7	CASSVGADGLLPYEQYF	TGCGCCAGCAGCGTGGGGGCTGACGGTCTACTCCCCTACGAGCAGTACTTC
-	-	TRBV2	TRBJ1-2	CASRDLGYTF	TGTGCCAGCAGAGACTTGGGCTACACCTTC
-	-	TRBV5-6	TRBJ2-5	CASSDQGRGRETQYF	TGTGCCAGCAGCGACCAGGGGCGAGGTAGGGAGACCCAGTACTTC
-	TRBD1	TRBV7-2	TRBJ2-5	CASTVDRVHETQYF	TGTGCCAGCACCGTGGACAGGGTTCATGAGACCCAGTACTTC
-	TRBD1	TRBV12-5	TRBJ1-5	CASGRDRGSQPQHF	TGTGCTAGTGGTCGGGACAGGGGGAGTCAGCCCCAGCATTTT
-	TRBD2	TRBV7-8	TRBJ2-1	CASSLLGGIYNEQFF	TGTGCCAGCAGCTTATTGGGGGGGATTTACAATGAGCAGTTCTTC
-	-	TRBV3-1/TRBV3-2	TRBJ1-1	CASSQGRVTEAFF	TGTGCCAGCAGCCAAGGGAGGGTCACTGAAGCTTTCTTT
-	-	TRBV19	TRBJ2-4	CASSIDPGLWNIQYF	TGTGCCAGTAGTATAGACCCGGGACTGTGGAACATTCAGTACTTC
-	-	TRBV10-1	TRBJ1-2	CASGNNYGYTF	TGCGCCAGCGGCAATAACTATGGCTACACCTTC
-	-	TRBV5-1	TRBJ2-7	CASRFEAYEQYF	TGCGCCAGCAGGTTCGAAGCGTACGAGCAGTACTTC
-	TRBD1	TRBV5-1	TRBJ1-1	CASGPTGRLNTEAFF	TGCGCCAGCGGACCGACAGGGAGATTGAACACTGAAGCTTTCTTT
-	-	TRBV18	TRBJ1-4	CASSQGTATNEKLFF	TGTGCCAGCTCCCAAGGGACTGCAACTAATGAAAAACTGTTTTTT
-	-	TRBV6-5	TRBJ2-1	CASGGIGREQFF	TGTGCCAGCGGGGGGATTGGTCGTGAGCAGTTCTTC
-	-	TRBV7-8	TRBJ2-2	CASSLDRNTGELFF	TGTGCCAGCAGCCTGGACAGAAACACCGGGGAGCTGTTTTTT